This entry lists 3 T cell receptor beta chains sequenced from one sample in a study of shared clonotypes between healthy human individuals. Profiled with immunoSEQ multiplex PCR; TCRdb holds only in-frame clones, not every one. Of about a million clones listed, approximately 80% are singletons. Source material: memory CD4+ T cells from PBMCs. Subset of the sample: CD45RA-negative fraction. Receptors were obtained from a man aged 18 to 35 in good health. Some clones in this sample may be carry-over from other donors' samples.

V usage is TRBV7-2 and J usage is TRBJ2-5, with TRBD2 identical over 14 bases. After removal of 4 bases from V and 5 bases from J, the junction contained 3 bases not matched to a gene. The CDR3 loop spans 15 amino acids. Germline loops: CDR1 SGHTA, CDR2 FQGNSA. CDR3 amino acids: CASSSRLAGGETQYF. The CDR3 DNA follows: TGTGCCAGCAGCTCTCGACTAGCGGGAGGGGAGACCCAGTACTTC.

There are a few counts of this clone. The chain has TRBV10-3 and TRBJ1-5; no clear D. Looked up from germline, CDR1 is ENHRY and CDR2 is SYGVKD. The CDR3 extends over 13 amino acids. Deletions cut 6 bases from V and 4 bases from J, with 10 bases between. CDR3 coding DNA: TGTGCCATCAGAGATACAGAAAATCAGCCCCAGCATTTT. This codes for CAIRDTENQPQHF.

The rearrangement joins TRBV10-3 to TRBJ2-7, with D tentatively TRBD1 or TRBD2 (7 bases each). Trimming pared 3 bases from V and 4 bases from J, leaving 25 bases between. This CDR3 is 18 amino acids long. The germline CDR1 and CDR2 sequences are ENHRY and SYGVKD. The DNA of the CDR3 is TGTGCCATCAGTGATCCAGGGGGAGGGGGCCTCGGATATTACGAGCAGTACTTC. Translation: CAISDPGGGGLGYYEQYF.